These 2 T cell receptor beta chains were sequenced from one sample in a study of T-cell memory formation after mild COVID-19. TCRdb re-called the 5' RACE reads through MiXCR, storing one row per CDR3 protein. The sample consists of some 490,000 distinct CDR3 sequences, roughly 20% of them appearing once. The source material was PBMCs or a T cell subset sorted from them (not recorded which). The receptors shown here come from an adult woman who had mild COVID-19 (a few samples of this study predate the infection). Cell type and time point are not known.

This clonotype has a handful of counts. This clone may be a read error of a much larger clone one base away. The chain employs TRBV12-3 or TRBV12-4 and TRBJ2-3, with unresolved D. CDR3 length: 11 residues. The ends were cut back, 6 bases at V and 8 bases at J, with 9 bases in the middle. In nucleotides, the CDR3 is TGTGCCAGCAGCCAAGCAGCTACGCAGTATTTT. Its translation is CASSQAATQYF.

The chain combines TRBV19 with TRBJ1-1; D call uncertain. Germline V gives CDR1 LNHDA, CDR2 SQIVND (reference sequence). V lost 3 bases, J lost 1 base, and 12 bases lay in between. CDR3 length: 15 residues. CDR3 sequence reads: CASSIGVRGNTEAFF. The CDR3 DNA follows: TGTGCCAGTAGTATTGGCGTTCGGGGGAACACTGAAGCTTTCTTT.